One and the same sample provided the 19 T cell receptor beta chains below, sequenced in a study of OX40 agonist ivuxolimab in advanced cancers. Receptor amplification or capture employed the immunoSEQ multiplex PCR assay. The source is immuneACCESS, and TCRdb retained only in-frame sequences with V and J called. Part of the clones is not carried over; for the studies checked, unresolved V genes explain less than half of this, and the remainder is unexplained. The sample includes around 100,000 clones, with nearly 90% observed a single time. Approximately 0.16% of the sample is taken by the ten largest. The source material was CD4+ or CD8+ T cells sorted from blood, sampled in a trial of the OX40 agonist ivuxolimab. These receptors were collected from an adult with an advanced solid tumor such as melanoma, head and neck, liver or kidney cancer.

The chain joins TRBV29-1 to TRBJ2-7; D possibly corresponds to TRBD1 (6 bases). Between the trimmed V and J ends, which lost 4 bases and 3 bases, there was a span of 19 bases. Germline lookup yields CDR1 SQVTM and CDR2 ANQGSEA. This CDR3 is built from 15 residues. The CDR3, as DNA: TGCAGCGTTGTGGGAGCCCGGGACAAAGTCTACGAGCAGTACTTC. Its protein is CSVVGARDKVYEQYF.

CDR3 nucleotide sequence: TGTGCCAGTAGTATTCGGGACGGCTGGAGGCAGTACTTC. Its protein is CASSIRDGWRQYF. This chain links TRBV19 with TRBJ2-7, with D perhaps given as TRBD1 or TRBD2 (5 bases each). Germline V gene sequence: CDR1 LNHDA, CDR2 SQIVND (reference sequence). V lost 3 bases and J lost 9, with 15 bases in between. The CDR3 is 13 amino acids.

The chain recombines TRBV7-8 with TRBJ2-3; tentatively, D is TRBD2 (7 bases). V was shortened by 5 bases and J by 2 bases, with 17 bases between the two germline ends. This CDR3 spans 16 amino acids. From germline, CDR1 is SGHVS and CDR2 FQNEAQ. The CDR3 region has the DNA TGTGCCAGCAGCCCCAGGCCGGGGGGCGTCACAGATACGCAGTATTTT. Amino acids: CASSPRPGGVTDTQYF.

V is TRBV25-1 and J is TRBJ1-1; 7 bases fit TRBD1. V was pared by 3 bases and J by 5 bases, with 6 bases of the junction left unmatched. The CDR3 covers 14 residues. Germline CDR1 is MGHDK and CDR2 is SYGVNS. The DNA of the CDR3 is TGTGCCAGCAGTGACAACAGGGGTCGGACTGAAGCTTTCTTT. It codes for CASSDNRGRTEAFF. Complete variable domain (other parts from reference TRBV25-1 and TRBJ1-1): EADIYQTPRYLVIGTGKKITLECSQTMGHDKMYWYQQDPGMELHLIHYSYGVNSTEKGDLSSESTVSRIRTEHFPLTLESARPSHTSQYLCASSDNRGRTEAFFGQGTRLTVV.

The chain joins TRBV5-1 to TRBJ2-3; TRBD2 matches 9 bases. The germline CDR1 and CDR2 sequences are SGHRS and YFSETQ. With V trimmed by 1 base and J by 2 bases, 5 bases remained unmatched. This CDR3 comprises 16 residues. CDR3 residues: CASSLLSSGVTDTQYF. CDR3 DNA: TGCGCCAGCAGCTTGCTGTCTAGCGGGGTCACAGATACGCAGTATTTT.

The CDR3 DNA reads TGCGCCAGCGGACTAGCGGGAACCTACAATGAGCAGTTCTTC. It codes for CASGLAGTYNEQFF. V and J are TRBV5-1 and TRBJ2-1, with 12 bases matching TRBD2. The J segment lost 2 bases and the V segment lost 7 bases, leaving 1 base of the junction unmatched. The germline gives CDR1 SGHRS, CDR2 YFSETQ. The CDR3 loop spans 14 amino acids. Based on the CDR3 plus reference TRBV5-1 and TRBJ2-1, the full variable domain is KAGVTQTPRYLIKTRGQQVTLSCSPISGHRSVSWYQQTPGQGLQFLFEYFSETQRNKGNFPGRFSGRQFSNSRSEMNVSTLELGDSALYLCASGLAGTYNEQFFGPGTRLTVL.

Here the CDR3 DNA reads TGTTACACGAAGGGGGGGGACCGCCTTGGCTACACCTTC. This encodes CYTKGGDRLGYTF. The chain couples TRBV21-1 to TRBJ1-2. TRBV21-1 is a listed pseudogene. CDR3 length: 13 residues.

The chain links TRBV11-1 to TRBJ2-2; 8 bases line up with TRBD2. J lost 6 bases, V lost 5 bases, and 17 bases had no gene match. Germline V gene sequence: CDR1 SGHAT, CDR2 FQDESV (reference sequence). This CDR3 spans 18 amino acids. In DNA form, the CDR3 reads TGTGCCAGCAGCAATATAGGGGGACTAGGAACCGACGCCGGGGAGCTGTTTTTT. It encodes CASSNIGGLGTDAGELFF. Full variable domain (remainder filled in from reference TRBV11-1 and TRBJ2-2): EAEVAQSPRYKITEKSQAVAFWCDPISGHATLYWYRQILGQGPELLVQFQDESVVDDSQLPKDRFSAERLKGVDSTLKIQPAELGDSAMYLCASSNIGGLGTDAGELFFGEGSRLTVL.

The genes are TRBV9 and TRBJ1-4; TRBD1 matches 9 bases. Losses at the gene ends were 0 bases for V and 8 bases for J; bases not matched to a gene: 5. Germline-derived CDR1 and CDR2 are SGDLS and YYNGEE. CDR3 length: 15 residues. The CDR3 protein is CASSVGGQGGEKLFF. CDR3 nucleotides: TGTGCCAGCAGCGTAGGGGGACAGGGAGGCGAAAAACTGTTTTTT.

V gene TRBV19 combines with J gene TRBJ1-5; D unresolved. In germline, CDR1 is LNHDA, CDR2 SQIVND (reference sequence). There are 16 residues in the CDR3. The V end was cut by 3 bases, the J end by 8 bases, with 20 bases between. The CDR3 bases are TGTGCCAGTAGTATGGCCCTGAACACCCAATGGGAGCCCCAGCATTTT. This gives the protein CASSMALNTQWEPQHF.

The chain has TRBV15 and TRBJ1-1; D uncertain. The V end lost 7 bases, the J end lost 2 bases, and 14 bases lay between the germline ends. CDR1 and CDR2 (germline): LNHNV, YYDKDF (reference sequence). The CDR3 is 14 residues long. The CDR3 region is CATKIRHGNTEAFF. The CDR3 nucleotides are TGTGCCACCAAGATCCGACATGGAAACACTGAAGCTTTCTTT.

The chain has TRBV27 and TRBJ1-2; no firm D call. CDR3 length: 15 residues. V dropped 5 bases and J dropped 2 bases, with 15 bases sitting between them. CDR1 and CDR2 from the germline V gene are MNHEY and SMNVEV (reference sequence). The chain's CDR3 is CASSLGPRLNYGYTF. CDR3 DNA: TGTGCCAGCAGTCTTGGGCCCCGCCTCAACTATGGCTACACCTTC.

This chain links TRBV5-1 with TRBJ1-1, with D unresolved. With 0 bases removed from V and 3 bases from J, the gap between germline ends came to 12 bases. Germline values: CDR1 SGHRS, CDR2 YFSETQ. There are 15 residues in the CDR3. The CDR3 loop reads CASSLVFGRYTEAFF. The CDR3 nucleotides read TGCGCCAGCAGCTTGGTCTTCGGTCGCTACACTGAAGCTTTCTTT.

The V call is TRBV5-1, the J call TRBJ1-2; TRBD1 is a possible D gene (6 bases). CDR3 length equals 16 residues. Germline V gene sequence: CDR1 SGHRS, CDR2 YFSETQ. The V end lost 0 bases, the J end lost 3 bases, and 15 bases lay between the germline ends. The CDR3 sequence is CASSLDSGGQDYGYTF. CDR3 DNA sequence: TGCGCCAGCAGCTTGGATAGTGGGGGGCAGGACTATGGCTACACCTTC.

CDR3 sequence reads: CASIPRGRDNEQFF. CDR3 nucleotide sequence: TGTGCCAGCATACCCCGCGGAAGGGACAATGAGCAGTTCTTC. This chain joins TRBV7-9 and TRBJ2-1; D gene ambiguous. The CDR3 has 14 residues. V lost 7 bases and J lost 5, with 15 bases in between. CDR1 and CDR2 from the germline V gene are SEHNR and FQNEAQ (reference sequence).

The chain couples TRBV28 to TRBJ1-1, with a possible D match to TRBD1 (6 bases). The germline V and J ends were trimmed by 3 bases and 4 bases, with 21 bases remaining between them. Germline V gene lookup returns CDR1 MDHEN and CDR2 SYDVKM. The CDR3 contains 17 residues. The CDR3 here is CASSFRTPQGHSTEAFF. CDR3 sequence (DNA): TGTGCCAGCAGTTTCCGAACCCCTCAGGGACATAGCACTGAAGCTTTCTTT.

The CDR3 loop reads CASSYSNYGYTF. The DNA for the CDR3 is TGTGCCAGCAGTTACTCTAACTATGGCTACACCTTC. The chain links TRBV6-5 to TRBJ1-2; no firm D call. The germline CDR1 and CDR2 sequences are MNHEY and SVGAGI. The CDR3 is 12 amino acids. V was trimmed by 0 bases and J by 1 base, leaving 0 bases between them.

Only one count was recorded for this clone. The chain is built from TRBV27 and TRBJ2-1; 9 bases align to TRBD2. This CDR3 region has 20 residues. Germline V lookup: CDR1 MNHEY, CDR2 SMNVEV (reference sequence). V lost 4 bases to trimming and J lost 2 bases; unmatched junction nucleotides: 18. The CDR3 nucleotides read TGTGCCAGCAGTTCCCGACTAAGCGGGAGGATTGAGGGGACCTACAATGAGCAGTTCTTC. This translates into CASSSRLSGRIEGTYNEQFF.

The rearrangement joins TRBV5-4 to TRBJ2-3, with D maybe TRBD1 (6 bases). The germline V gene encodes CDR1 SGHNT and CDR2 YYREEE (reference sequence). CDR3 size: 16 residues. The ends were cut back, 2 bases at V and 2 bases at J, with 15 bases in the middle. CDR3: CASSLGGHRDTDTQYF. The CDR3 DNA follows: TGTGCCAGCAGCTTAGGTGGTCACAGGGACACAGATACGCAGTATTTT.